These 12 T cell receptor beta chains were all obtained from the same sample, sequenced in a study of OX40 agonist ivuxolimab in advanced cancers. Using immunoSEQ multiplex PCR, the repertoire was profiled, and TCRdb retains in-frame clones only, with some absent. The data contain about 45,000 clones, around 92% of them singletons. Sequenced here: CD4+ or CD8+ T cells sorted from blood, sampled in a trial of the OX40 agonist ivuxolimab. These receptor sequences come from an adult with an advanced solid tumor such as melanoma, head and neck, liver or kidney cancer.

V and J are TRBV7-9 and TRBJ1-1; the D is unclear. Deletions cut 5 bases from V and 3 bases from J, with 7 bases between. CDR3 length equals 12 residues. Looked up from germline, CDR1 is SEHNR and CDR2 is FQNEAQ (reference sequence). For the CDR3, the DNA is TGTGCCAGCAGCCTAACCTACACTGAAGCTTTCTTT. It is translated as CASSLTYTEAFF.

The chain uses TRBV2 and TRBJ1-1; D is unclear. The CDR3 has 13 amino acids. Trimming took 5 bases from V and 0 from J, leaving 7 bases between them. Per the germline V gene, CDR1 is SNHLY and CDR2 is FYNNEI. CDR3 DNA: TGTGCCAGCAGTCGGGTTATGAACACTGAAGCTTTCTTT. This gives the protein CASSRVMNTEAFF.

The gene calls are TRBV5-1 and TRBJ1-2; D call uncertain. Germline V CDR1 and CDR2: SGHRS, YFSETQ. V was pared by 4 bases and J by 2 bases, with 9 bases between. The CDR3 is 13 residues long. The CDR3: CASSQRVNYGYTF. CDR3 DNA sequence: TGCGCCAGCAGCCAACGGGTGAACTATGGCTACACCTTC.

V and J are TRBV19 and TRBJ2-7; 7 bases fit TRBD2. V lost 3 bases and J lost 2; bases outside the gene matches: 4. This CDR3 region has 14 residues. Germline V gene lookup returns CDR1 LNHDA and CDR2 SQIVND (reference sequence). The CDR3 DNA is TGTGCCAGTAGTATGACCGGACTAGCCTACGAGCAGTACTTC. Residues: CASSMTGLAYEQYF.

The chain links TRBV29-1 to TRBJ2-1, with D perhaps being TRBD1 or TRBD2 (5 bases each). Germline V lookup: CDR1 SQVTM, CDR2 ANQGSEA. Trimming cost V 6 bases and J 13 bases, with 13 bases left between them. The CDR3 loop spans 10 amino acids. The CDR3 sequence: CSVSGTVQFF. As DNA, the CDR3 is TGCAGCGTCTCCGGGACCGTTCAGTTCTTC.

The chain employs TRBV19 and TRBJ1-3; D remains unclear. The germline gives CDR1 LNHDA, CDR2 SQIVND (reference sequence). The CDR3 totals 12 residues. V was clipped by 6 bases and J by 3 bases, with 6 bases between them. The CDR3: CASRAGGNTIYF. The CDR3, as DNA: TGTGCCAGTAGAGCCGGTGGAAACACCATATATTTT.

The CDR3 region is CASSSPAGTGYFGTEAFF. The CDR3 DNA is TGTGCCAGCAGCTCCCCGGCCGGGACAGGGTACTTTGGAACTGAAGCTTTCTTT. V and J are TRBV7-2 and TRBJ1-1; TRBD1 aligns across 9 bases. The CDR3 length is 18 residues. Looked up from germline, CDR1 is SGHTA and CDR2 is FQGNSA. V shed 4 bases, J shed 5 bases, and the junction held 17 bases outside the gene matches.

This clone was seen just once. This rearrangement joins TRBV6-6 to TRBJ2-1, with no clear D. Trimming took 6 bases from V and 0 from J, leaving 12 bases between them. This CDR3 is built from 15 residues. CDR1 and CDR2 (germline): MNHNY, SVGAGI (reference sequence). CDR3 protein: CASSPFAASYNEQFF. The CDR3 DNA is TGTGCCAGCAGCCCCTTCGCTGCCTCCTACAATGAGCAGTTCTTC.

The V call is TRBV9, the J call TRBJ1-1; tentatively, D is TRBD1 (5 bases). This CDR3 contains 14 residues. Germline CDR1 reads SGDLS; CDR2 reads YYNGEE. Trimming shortened V by 3 bases and J by 7 bases, and 16 bases separated the two germline ends. CDR3 bases: TGTGCCAGCAGCGCCGGAGGCGGGGCAGGTGAAGCTTTCTTT. The encoded protein is CASSAGGGAGEAFF.

This chain links TRBV28 with TRBJ2-7; the match to TRBD1 covers 10 bases. The germline V gene has CDR1 MDHEN and CDR2 SYDVKM. This CDR3 contains 17 residues. The V and J ends lost 7 bases and 5 bases, in that order; junction bases with no gene match: 17. CDR3 loop: CASTSPFGGTGDHEQYF. In nucleotides, the CDR3 is TGTGCCAGCACCTCCCCTTTTGGGGGGACAGGGGACCACGAGCAGTACTTC.

This chain joins TRBV9 and TRBJ1-3; maybe TRBD1 (6 bases). The CDR3 has 13 amino acids. From germline, CDR1 is SGDLS and CDR2 YYNGEE. V was trimmed by 9 bases and J by 2 bases, leaving 12 bases between them. The CDR3 is CATGTGTGNTIYF. The CDR3 nucleotides are TGTGCCACAGGAACAGGGACTGGAAACACCATATATTTT.

The gene calls are TRBV27 and TRBJ2-5; 9 bases agree with TRBD1. This CDR3 is 15 amino acids long. Germline V gene sequence: CDR1 MNHEY, CDR2 SMNVEV (reference sequence). Trimming cost V 6 bases and J 5 bases; bases outside gene matches: 10. The DNA for the CDR3 is TGTGCCAGCAGCCCCGGGACAGGGTATGAGGAGACCCAGTACTTC. It encodes CASSPGTGYEETQYF.